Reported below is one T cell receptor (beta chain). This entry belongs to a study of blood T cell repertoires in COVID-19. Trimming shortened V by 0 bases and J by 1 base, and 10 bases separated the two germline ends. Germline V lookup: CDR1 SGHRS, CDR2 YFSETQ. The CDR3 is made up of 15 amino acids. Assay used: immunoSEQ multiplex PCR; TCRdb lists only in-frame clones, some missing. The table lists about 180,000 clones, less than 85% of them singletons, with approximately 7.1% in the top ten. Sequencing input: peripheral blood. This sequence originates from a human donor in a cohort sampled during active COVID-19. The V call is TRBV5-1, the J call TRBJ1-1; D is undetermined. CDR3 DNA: TGCGCCAGCAGCTTGGAGGAGGGTGAGAACACTGAAGCTTTCTTT. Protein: CASSLEEGENTEAFF.